This T cell receptor (beta chain) appears in the sequencing data of a study of T cells in tuberculosis. Profiled with immunoSEQ multiplex PCR; TCRdb holds only in-frame clones, not every one. The data show about 49,000 clones, about 96% seen once. Points on this clone: Its antigen is not identified.

Germline lookup yields CDR1 MGHRA and CDR2 YSYEKL. This CDR3 contains 18 residues. Trimming stripped 1 base from V and 8 bases from J, with 26 bases between. Study outcomes and limitations: Active tuberculosis alpha repertoires lay closer to GMM-specific TCRs than controls'. GEM motif frequencies gave over 60% accuracy; the GMM repertoire gave about 86%.

Time point indicated: new active TB diagnosis, blood taken before or within 7 days of starting treatment. Unsorted cryopreserved PBMC were sequenced, averaging about 93,000 T cells per clinical donor. V and J are TRBV4-1 and TRBJ1-2, with D possibly matching TRBD1 (5 bases). Sequencing used PBMCs, obtained at tuberculosis diagnosis. The receptor comes from an adult with tuberculosis. In nucleotides, the CDR3 is TGCGCCAGCAGCCAAGTGCGTTTGCAGGCGGGGCGTCCTGAAGGCTACACCTTC. Encoded protein: CASSQVRLQAGRPEGYTF.